These 23 T cell receptor beta chains originate from one sample sequenced in a study of T cell responses to AZD1222 COVID-19 vaccine. Libraries were prepared by immunoSEQ multiplex PCR; TCRdb keeps only in-frame clonotypes and omits some of them. The table lists some 83,000 clones, around 89% of them singletons. Sequenced material: peripheral blood, taken 28 days after the second AZD1222 dose. All receptors come from an adult who received the AZD1222 COVID-19 vaccine.

The rearrangement joins TRBV7-9 to TRBJ2-7; D not certain. V shed 3 bases and J shed 1 base, with 4 bases lying between them. Per the germline V gene, CDR1 is SEHNR and CDR2 is FQNEAQ (reference sequence). This CDR3 spans 12 amino acids. CDR3 amino acids: CASSLGSYEQYF. DNA of the CDR3: TGTGCCAGCAGCTTGGGGTCCTACGAGCAGTACTTC. The complete variable domain, with remaining parts taken from reference TRBV7-9 and TRBJ2-7, reads DTGVSQNPRHKITKRGQNVTFRCDPISEHNRLYWYRQTLGQGPEFLTYFQNEAQLEKSRLLSDRFSAERPKGSFSTLEIQRTEQGDSAMYLCASSLGSYEQYFGPGTRLTVT.

This chain connects TRBV4-1 to TRBJ1-1; no definite D call. Trimming pared 2 bases from V and 8 bases from J, leaving 15 bases between. Germline V gene sequence: CDR1 MGHRA, CDR2 YSYEKL. This CDR3 is built from 14 residues. This chain's CDR3 is CASSQHGPSLEAFF. Here the CDR3 DNA reads TGCGCCAGCAGCCAACACGGTCCGTCCCTGGAAGCTTTCTTT.

V usage is TRBV12-3 or TRBV12-4 and J usage is TRBJ1-2; TRBD1 matches 7 bases. The junction had 7 bases not matched to a gene; V was cut back by 6 bases and J by 6 bases. CDR3 length: 13 residues. The CDR3 here is CASSFNRGDGYTF. The CDR3 DNA reads as TGTGCCAGCAGCTTCAACAGGGGTGATGGCTACACCTTC.

The chain is built from TRBV19 and TRBJ2-1; the match to TRBD1 covers 8 bases. The CDR3 extends over 16 amino acids. The junction had 8 bases not matched to a gene; V was cut back by 4 bases and J by 3 bases. The V gene's germline CDR1 is LNHDA and CDR2 SQIVND (reference sequence). Written as DNA, the CDR3 is TGTGCCAGTAGTAACCCCGGGACAGGCTACTACAATGAGCAGTTCTTC. This sequence encodes CASSNPGTGYYNEQFF.

The rearrangement links TRBV7-9 to TRBJ1-1; 7 positions agree with TRBD1. In germline, CDR1 is SEHNR, CDR2 FQNEAQ (reference sequence). V trimming: 5 bases; J trimming: 0 bases; junction bases outside the gene matches: 15. The CDR3 consists of 18 residues. For the CDR3, the DNA is TGTGCCAGCAGCCCGGGACAGATGATCGGGAGAGTGAACACTGAAGCTTTCTTT. Translated: CASSPGQMIGRVNTEAFF.

This chain uses TRBV7-6 with TRBJ2-1; TRBD2 might be the D (5 bases). Germline-derived CDR1 and CDR2 are SGHVS and FNYEAQ. Trimming stripped 3 bases from V and 4 bases from J, with 10 bases between. CDR3 size: 14 residues. The CDR3 here is CASSFSAIYNEQFF. The DNA of the CDR3 is TGTGCCAGCAGCTTTAGCGCTATTTACAATGAGCAGTTCTTC.

The chain couples TRBV18 to TRBJ1-1; TRBD1 matches at 9 bases. The V gene's germline CDR1 is KGHSH and CDR2 LQKENI. J lost 5 bases, V lost 6 bases, and 13 bases had no gene match. CDR3 length: 16 amino acids. CDR3: CASSLQGGQGRTEAFF. CDR3 DNA sequence: TGTGCCAGCTCTCTCCAGGGGGGACAGGGACGAACTGAAGCTTTCTTT.

This chain connects TRBV11-2 to TRBJ2-1; 13 nucleotides line up with TRBD2. The CDR3 totals 17 residues. Germline lookup yields CDR1 SGHAT and CDR2 FQNNGV. The V segment lost 5 bases and the J segment 5 bases; nucleotides outside the gene matches: 9. DNA for the CDR3: TGTGCCAGCAGCCTAAGGACTAGCGGGGGTAGCGACAATGAGCAGTTCTTC. Translated: CASSLRTSGGSDNEQFF.

The CDR3 region has the DNA TGTGCCAGCAGCTTAGTGAGACAGCCAAACTATGGCTACACCTTC. Its translation: CASSLVRQPNYGYTF. This rearrangement joins TRBV7-3 to TRBJ1-2, with D maybe TRBD1 (5 bases). V was shortened by 2 bases and J by 2 bases, with 12 bases between the two germline ends. This CDR3 contains 15 residues. In germline, CDR1 is SGHTA, CDR2 FQGTGA.

The genes are TRBV2 and TRBJ1-5; 7 bases are a match to TRBD1. V gave up 6 bases and J gave up 0 bases; unmatched junction bases: 5. The CDR3 is made up of 15 amino acids. Germline V lookup: CDR1 SNHLY, CDR2 FYNNEI. CDR3 sequence (DNA): TGTGCCAGCAGGACAGGGACGAGTAGCAATCAGCCCCAGCATTTT. Translated: CASRTGTSSNQPQHF.

The chain uses TRBV6-5 and TRBJ1-1; 8 bases fit TRBD1. Germline values: CDR1 MNHEY, CDR2 SVGAGI. The trim removed 5 bases at V and 1 base at J, leaving 6 bases unmatched. The CDR3 has 15 residues. CDR3 region: CASSLNRGANTEAFF. The CDR3 DNA reads TGTGCCAGCAGTCTCAACAGGGGGGCGAACACTGAAGCTTTCTTT.

This chain links TRBV5-1 with TRBJ1-5, with D possibly matching TRBD1 (5 bases). The CDR3 runs 14 residues. Germline V lookup: CDR1 SGHRS, CDR2 YFSETQ. The ends were cut back, 5 bases at V and 6 bases at J, with 15 bases in the middle. The CDR3 reads CASSILGVGQPQHF. The CDR3 DNA is TGCGCCAGCAGTATCTTGGGGGTCGGTCAGCCCCAGCATTTT.

The V and J genes are TRBV29-1 and TRBJ1-2, with D unresolved. Germline V gene lookup returns CDR1 SQVTM and CDR2 ANQGSEA. This CDR3 contains 13 residues. V was pared by 4 bases and J by 2 bases, with 11 bases between. CDR3: CSVVGGLNYGYTF. The CDR3 DNA is TGCAGCGTTGTAGGAGGGTTAAACTATGGCTACACCTTC.

The chain uses TRBV6-5 and TRBJ1-1; D is uncertain. The CDR3 consists of 12 residues. The V end was cut by 6 bases, the J end by 1 base, with 6 bases between. The germline gives CDR1 MNHEY, CDR2 SVGAGI. This CDR3 reads CASSPGNTEAFF. The CDR3 DNA reads as TGTGCCAGCAGCCCCGGGAACACTGAAGCTTTCTTT.

The V and J genes are TRBV7-2 and TRBJ1-2; D is undetermined. V gave up 4 bases and J gave up 4 bases, with 13 bases separating them. CDR1 and CDR2 from the germline V gene are SGHTA and FQGNSA. This CDR3 is built from 14 residues. As DNA, the CDR3 is TGTGCCAGCAGCTCACAGACCTCGGGCTATGGCTACACCTTC. It encodes CASSSQTSGYGYTF.

V and J are TRBV7-3 and TRBJ2-2, with D hard to call. Germline V gene data show CDR1 as SGHTA and CDR2 as FQGTGA. The CDR3 has 16 amino acids. V was clipped by 1 base and J by 2 bases, with 11 bases between them. The CDR3 is CASSLIGLGNTGELFF. Written as DNA, the CDR3 is TGTGCCAGCAGCTTAATCGGTCTTGGAAACACCGGGGAGCTGTTTTTT.

The rearrangement joins TRBV6-2 or TRBV6-3 to TRBJ1-1; D not certain. Germline V lookup: CDR1 MNHEY, CDR2 SVGEGT. The CDR3 sequence is 13 residues long. V was trimmed by 1 base and J by 6 bases, leaving 9 bases between them. The CDR3 sequence: CASSYWRVAEAFF. The CDR3 coding sequence is TGTGCCAGCAGTTACTGGCGGGTTGCTGAAGCTTTCTTT.

This clone was observed many times. This chain links TRBV27 with TRBJ1-5, with a weak D call TRBD1 (5 bases). The CDR3 is 15 amino acids. CDR1 and CDR2 from the germline V gene are MNHEY and SMNVEV (reference sequence). Deletions cut 3 bases from V and 0 bases from J, with 9 bases between. The CDR3 region has the DNA TGTGCCAGCAGTTTTACCAGGGTTAGCAATCAGCCCCAGCATTTT. Its protein product is CASSFTRVSNQPQHF.

This clone has a handful of counts. This chain joins TRBV3-1 (or the pseudogene TRBV3-2) and TRBJ2-7, with 7 nucleotides matching TRBD1. Germline CDR1 is LGHDT and CDR2 is YNNKEL (reference sequence). The CDR3 is made up of 13 amino acids. V shed 0 bases and J 9 bases; nucleotides not matched to a gene: 5. In DNA form, the CDR3 reads TGTGCCAGCAGCCAAGATTACAGGGGAGTGCAGTACTTC. Protein sequence: CASSQDYRGVQYF.

The chain carries TRBV4-2 and TRBJ1-2; 9 positions agree with TRBD1. Trimming took 3 bases from V and 8 from J; bases not matched to a gene: 4. From germline, CDR1 is LGHNA and CDR2 YNFKEQ. The length of the CDR3 is 13 residues. CDR3 nucleotide sequence: TGTGCCAGCAGCCAGGGGACAGGGACCGGCTACACCTTC. Translating gives CASSQGTGTGYTF.

The chain has TRBV2 and TRBJ2-3; no clear D gene. Germline V gene lookup returns CDR1 SNHLY and CDR2 FYNNEI. CDR3 length equals 10 residues. V shed 8 bases and J shed 10 bases, with 10 bases lying between them. In DNA form, the CDR3 reads TGTGCCAGCGGTACAAGGCCGCAGTATTTT. It encodes CASGTRPQYF.

The chain employs TRBV21-1 and TRBJ1-2. TRBV21-1 is termed a pseudogene. The CDR3 is 12 residues long. The CDR3 nucleotides read TGTGCCAGCAGCAATAATAACTATGGCTACACCTTC. Its translation is CASSNNNYGYTF.

CDR3 region: CASSFRGARNEQFF. In DNA form, the CDR3 reads TGTGCCAGCAGCTTTCGGGGGGCGCGGAATGAGCAGTTCTTC. The chain recombines TRBV11-3 with TRBJ2-1; a possible D gene is TRBD2 (7 bases). Trimming cost V 3 bases and J 7 bases, with 13 bases left between them. The CDR3 consists of 14 residues. The germline V gene encodes CDR1 SGHNT and CDR2 YENEEA. The full variable domain, in which reference TRBV11-3 and TRBJ2-1 provide the parts outside the CDR3, is EAGVVQSPRYKIIEKKQPVAFWCNPISGHNTLYWYLQNLGQGPELLIRYENEEAVDDSQLPKDRFSAERLKGVDSTLKIQPAELGDSAVYLCASSFRGARNEQFFGPGTRLTVL.